The clone carrying this TCR beta chain was counted a few times. Its matching antigen is unknown. This CDR3 is 16 amino acids long. V was shortened by 4 bases and J by 5 bases, with 18 bases between the two germline ends. The V gene's germline CDR1 is SGDLS and CDR2 YYNGEE. The data were taken from a study of T cells in Graves' hyperthyroidism and ophthalmopathy. Study-level findings and limits: Stable hyperthyroidism and ophthalmopathy were separated using 13 V-J signatures.

Based on clinical symptoms, serum thyroxine and TRAb, thyroid ultrasound and orbital computed tomography, diagnoses were reached. A sample of blood taken at first hyperthyroidism diagnosis preceded any ophthalmopathy symptoms. The CDR3 regions of TCR beta were amplified from RNA transcripts. RT-PCR in the first round (using the HTBI primer set) targeted the TCR CDR3. One entry per CDR3 protein results from TCRdb running MiXCR on the multiplex PCR reads. The data contain hundreds of thousands of distinct CDR3 sequences, approximately 19% of them singletons. V and J are TRBV9 and TRBJ1-4; TRBD1 might be the D (6 bases). This clonotype originated in a woman aged 45-65 years with Graves' hyperthyroidism that later progressed to Graves' ophthalmopathy. Material: blood. CDR3: CASSRSWTDQNEKLFF. The CDR3 DNA is TGTGCCAGCAGCCGCAGTTGGACAGACCAAAATGAAAAACTGTTTTTT.